This T cell receptor beta chain was recorded in a study of CD8 T cells in Susac syndrome. General study points: Clonal expansion was not seen in any Susac syndrome CD4+ T cell repertoire.

Trimming removed 4 bases from V and 7 bases from J, with 14 bases in between. This CDR3 has 13 amino acids. Germline V gene sequence: CDR1 SQVTM, CDR2 ANQGSEA. Random-hexamer reverse transcription was applied to roughly 0.5 to 1 ug RNA. One entry per CDR3 protein results from TCRdb running MiXCR on the immunoSEQ multiplex PCR reads. The sample contains about 150,000 distinct CDR3 sequences, about 96% of which appear only once. Turning to this clonotype: Its specificity is unknown.

The source of this sequence is a human donor with Susac syndrome. This chain links TRBV29-1 with TRBJ1-5; possible D gene TRBD1, 5 bases. The specimen sequenced was CD4+ T cells from PBMCs. This CDR3 is CSVGDQWGQPQHF. The CDR3 DNA reads TGCAGCGTTGGCGACCAATGGGGGCAGCCCCAGCATTTT.